This is a list of T cell receptor beta chains from one sample in a study of glioma-infiltrating T cells after dendritic cell vaccination. Sequencing used immunoSEQ multiplex PCR; TCRdb keeps in-frame clones, though not all of them. The table shows tens of thousands of clones, with 65% to 90% occurring only once. The starting material was blood, obtained before dendritic cell vaccination. The receptors were sampled from a human donor with glioblastoma. Each CDR3 is given with its conserved first and last residue. The D gene is left open where the match is weak. Clone size is shown for a subset of rows, as once, few, many or a class of expanded clone.

clone size	D gene	V gene	J gene	CDR3 protein	CDR3 DNA
.	TRBD1	TRBV30	TRBJ1-4	CAWSDLTGMSEKLFF	TGTGCCTGGAGTGACCTGACAGGGATGAGCGAAAAACTGTTTTTT
.	TRBD1	TRBV11-2	TRBJ1-6	CASRASPTGDSPLHF	TGTGCCAGCAGAGCTTCCCCGACAGGGGATTCACCCCTCCACTTT
.	TRBD2	TRBV7-9	TRBJ2-2	CASSVGLATNTGELFF	TGTGCCAGCAGCGTGGGACTAGCGACGAACACCGGGGAGCTGTTTTTT
.	.	TRBV5-6	TRBJ1-5	CASSLWGLGSNQPQHF	TGTGCCAGCAGCCTGTGGGGGCTTGGTAGCAATCAGCCCCAGCATTTT
.	.	TRBV7-2	TRBJ1-5	CASSSWSGSNQPQHF	TGTGCCAGCAGCTCTTGGTCAGGAAGCAATCAGCCCCAGCATTTT
.	.	TRBV7-3	TRBJ1-3	CASSPGVSGNTIYF	TGTGCCAGCAGCCCGGGAGTATCTGGAAACACCATATATTTT
once	.	TRBV5-6	TRBJ1-1	CASTSWGLLNTEAFF	TGTGCCAGCACCTCTTGGGGCCTCTTGAACACTGAAGCTTTCTTT
.	TRBD1	TRBV2	TRBJ2-5	CASSEVQGETQYF	TGTGCCAGCAGTGAAGTACAGGGGGAGACCCAGTACTTC
.	TRBD2	TRBV5-1	TRBJ2-5	CASSLGLAVQETQYF	TGCGCCAGCAGCCTGGGACTAGCGGTGCAAGAGACCCAGTACTTC
many	.	TRBV27	TRBJ2-2	CASSFLRDIQGELFF	TGTGCCAGCAGTTTTCTCCGGGACATTCAGGGGGAGCTGTTTTTT
.	.	TRBV12-5	TRBJ1-1	CASGLGGVDGEAFF	TGTGCTAGTGGTTTGGGCGGGGTAGATGGTGAAGCTTTCTTT
.	TRBD1	TRBV6-6	TRBJ1-5	CASSYSTGLNQPQHF	TGTGCCAGCAGTTACTCGACAGGGTTGAATCAGCCCCAGCATTTT
.	.	TRBV7-3	TRBJ2-2	CASSSRGVGGELFF	TGTGCCAGCAGCTCCCGCGGAGTCGGCGGGGAGCTGTTTTTT
once	.	TRBV30	TRBJ1-2	CAWSVLGGLRDLYTF	TGTGCCTGGAGTGTATTGGGGGGTCTTCGGGACCTCTACACCTTC
.	.	TRBV4-1	TRBJ1-2	CASSPNPNRESYGYTF	TGCGCCAGCAGCCCGAACCCTAACAGGGAGAGCTATGGCTACACCTTC
.	.	TRBV30	TRBJ2-1	CAWSSFNEQFF	TGTGCCTGGAGTTCGTTCAATGAGCAGTTCTTC
.	.	TRBV5-1	TRBJ2-2	CASSPGGTENTGELFF	TGCGCCAGCAGCCCGGGGGGCACTGAGAACACCGGGGAGCTGTTTTTT
.	.	TRBV18	TRBJ2-6	CASSPPQMSGANVLTF	TGTGCCAGCTCACCACCACAGATGTCGGGGGCCAACGTCCTGACTTTC
.	.	TRBV4-3	TRBJ1-1	CASSQEGRSGEAFF	TGCGCCAGCAGCCAAGAAGGCAGGTCCGGTGAAGCTTTCTTT
.	.	TRBV10-3	TRBJ2-5	CAISESGGGRETQYF	TGTGCCATCAGTGAGTCGGGAGGGGGGAGAGAGACCCAGTACTTC
.	TRBD1	TRBV7-8	TRBJ2-3	CASSLGWDRASTDTQYF	TGTGCCAGCAGCTTAGGGTGGGACAGGGCCAGCACAGATACGCAGTATTTT
few	TRBD1	TRBV7-9	TRBJ1-3	CASSLGQGSSGNTIYF	TGTGCCAGCAGCTTAGGACAGGGAAGTTCTGGAAACACCATATATTTT
.	.	TRBV6-1	TRBJ1-3	CASSTRDTIYF	TGTGCCAGCAGTACCCGAGACACCATATATTTT
.	.	TRBV5-1	TRBJ1-2	CASLCWREKWGGTDPNYGYTF	TGCGCCTCCCTCTGTTGGAGAGAAAAGTGGGGCGGTACCGACCCTAACTATGGCTACACCTTC
.	.	TRBV11-1	TRBJ2-2	CASSLRGKVTGELFF	TGTGCCAGCAGCTTACGGGGGAAGGTCACCGGGGAGCTGTTTTTT
.	TRBD1	TRBV6-1	TRBJ1-5	CASSETIEGAKPQHF	TGTGCCAGCAGTGAAACGATTGAGGGGGCGAAGCCCCAGCATTTT
.	TRBD1	TRBV2	TRBJ1-2	CASNLLAGQGDYTF	TGTGCCAGCAACCTACTCGCGGGACAGGGGGACTACACCTTC
.	.	TRBV7-8	TRBJ1-1	CASSLFGEGTEAFF	TGTGCCAGCAGCTTGTTCGGGGAGGGGACTGAAGCTTTCTTT
.	.	TRBV2	TRBJ1-1	CASSRRRENEAFF	TGTGCCAGCAGTAGGAGGAGGGAGAATGAAGCTTTCTTT
.	TRBD1	TRBV6-1	TRBJ2-3	CASSRQGVDTQYF	TGTGCCAGCAGCCGACAGGGGGTAGATACGCAGTATTTT
.	.	TRBV5-6	TRBJ2-6	CASSLASSGANVLTF	TGTGCCAGCAGCTTGGCCAGCTCTGGGGCCAACGTCCTGACTTTC
.	TRBD1	TRBV10-3	TRBJ2-7	CAISEDRGQSLSYEQYF	TGTGCCATCAGTGAGGACAGGGGCCAGTCCCTTTCCTACGAGCAGTACTTC
.	TRBD1	TRBV5-6	TRBJ1-2	CASSWGTGDGYTF	TGTGCCAGCAGCTGGGGGACAGGGGACGGCTACACCTTC
few	.	TRBV5-1	TRBJ2-2	CASSLVTDTGELFF	TGCGCCAGCAGCTTGGTCACGGACACCGGGGAGCTGTTTTTT
.	TRBD1	TRBV7-6	TRBJ2-3	CASSLAGTGGADTQYF	TGTGCCAGCAGCTTAGCCGGGACAGGGGGGGCAGATACGCAGTATTTT
.	TRBD1	TRBV5-4	TRBJ2-7	CASSSNLNRGNEQYF	TGTGCCAGCAGCTCCAACCTCAACAGGGGAAACGAGCAGTACTTC
medium-sized	TRBD1	TRBV6-1	TRBJ1-1	CASSATGGSSAFF	TGTGCCAGCAGTGCCACAGGGGGTTCTTCAGCTTTCTTT
.	.	TRBV30	TRBJ2-3	CAWSVPGLTDTQYF	TGTGCCTGGAGTGTACCAGGGTTGACAGATACGCAGTATTTT
.	.	TRBV30	TRBJ2-7	CAWSVPPKGYEQYF	TGTGCCTGGAGTGTACCCCCAAAGGGGTACGAGCAGTACTTC
few	.	TRBV30	TRBJ2-1	CAWSRSNEQFF	TGTGCCTGGAGTCGGTCCAATGAGCAGTTCTTC
once	.	TRBV5-1	TRBJ1-1	CASSQDTNTEAFF	TGCGCCAGCAGCCAAGACACAAACACTGAAGCTTTCTTT
.	TRBD1	TRBV5-6	TRBJ1-6	CASSLSGTGGISYNSPLHF	TGTGCCAGCAGCTTGTCCGGGACAGGAGGCATTTCCTATAATTCACCCCTCCACTTT
few	TRBD1	TRBV5-5	TRBJ2-2	CASSSTDRGRFGELFF	TGTGCCAGCAGCTCTACGGACAGGGGGCGATTCGGGGAGCTGTTTTTT
.	.	TRBV6-5	TRBJ1-1	CASSYRGGTEAFF	TGTGCCAGCAGTTACAGGGGAGGGACTGAAGCTTTCTTT
.	.	TRBV2	TRBJ2-7	CASSERTGNSYEQYF	TGTGCCAGCAGTGAACGGACTGGTAATTCCTACGAGCAGTACTTC
once	.	TRBV29-1	TRBJ1-1	CSVEAGMNTEAFF	TGCAGCGTTGAAGCAGGGATGAACACTGAAGCTTTCTTT
.	TRBD2	TRBV6-1	TRBJ2-3	CASSEKRGARTDTQYF	TGTGCCAGCAGTGAGAAGCGGGGGGCGCGCACAGATACGCAGTATTTT
.	.	TRBV4-2	TRBJ1-2	CASSQVGGQGYTF	TGTGCCAGCAGCCAAGTGGGGGGGCAAGGCTACACCTTC
few	.	TRBV7-3	TRBJ2-5	CASSSGVQETQYF	TGTGCCAGCAGCTCCGGGGTACAAGAGACCCAGTACTTC
.	.	TRBV7-3	TRBJ1-1	CASSLEGNFAEAFF	TGTGCCAGCAGCTTAGAGGGTAACTTCGCTGAAGCTTTCTTT
.	TRBD1	TRBV11-3	TRBJ1-6	CASSPRDSYNSPLHF	TGTGCCAGCAGCCCCCGGGACAGTTATAATTCACCCCTCCACTTT
.	TRBD1	TRBV29-1	TRBJ2-7	CSVGGTGSHEQYF	TGCAGCGTTGGGGGGACAGGGAGCCACGAGCAGTACTTC
.	TRBD2	TRBV19	TRBJ2-5	CASSPAGASGDQETQYF	TGTGCCAGTAGCCCAGCGGGGGCTAGCGGGGACCAAGAGACCCAGTACTTC